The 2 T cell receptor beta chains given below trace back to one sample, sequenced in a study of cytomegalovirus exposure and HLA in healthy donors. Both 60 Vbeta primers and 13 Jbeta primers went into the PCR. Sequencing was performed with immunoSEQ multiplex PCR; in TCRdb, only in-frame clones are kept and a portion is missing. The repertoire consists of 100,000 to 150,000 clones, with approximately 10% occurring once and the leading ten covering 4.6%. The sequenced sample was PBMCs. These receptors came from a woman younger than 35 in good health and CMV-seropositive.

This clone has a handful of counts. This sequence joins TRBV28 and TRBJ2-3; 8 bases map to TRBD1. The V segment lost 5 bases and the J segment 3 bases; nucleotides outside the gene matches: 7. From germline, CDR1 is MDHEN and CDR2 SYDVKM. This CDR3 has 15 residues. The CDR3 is CASSPGQGETDTQYF. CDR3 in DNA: TGTGCCAGCAGTCCAGGACAGGGTGAGACAGATACGCAGTATTTT.

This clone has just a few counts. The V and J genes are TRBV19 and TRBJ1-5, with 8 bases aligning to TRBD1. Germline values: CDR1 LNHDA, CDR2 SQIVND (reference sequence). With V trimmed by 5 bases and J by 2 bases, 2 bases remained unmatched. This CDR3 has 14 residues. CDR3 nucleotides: TGTGCCAGTAGTGAGACAGGGGGCAATCAGCCCCAGCATTTT. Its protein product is CASSETGGNQPQHF.